These 17 T cell receptor beta chains were sequenced from one sample in a study of response to subunit inactivated influenza vaccine. MiXCR was run by TCRdb on the RT-PCR reads, yielding one entry per CDR3 protein. The table records about 500,000 distinct CDR3 sequences, more than 15% of them present only once. Sequenced here: CD4+ T cells sorted from PBMCs, sampled roughly 24 months after vaccination. Receptors originate from a man between 50 and 75 years old who received an inactivated influenza vaccine.

This chain joins TRBV2 and TRBJ2-5; 9 nucleotides match TRBD2. The CDR3 has 17 residues. After removal of 6 bases from V and 5 bases from J, the junction contained 16 bases not matched to a gene. Germline V lookup: CDR1 SNHLY, CDR2 FYNNEI. CDR3: CASRTARLAGLRETQYF. CDR3 bases: TGTGCCAGCAGGACCGCGAGGCTAGCGGGACTGAGGGAGACCCAGTACTTC.

V usage is TRBV7-3 and J usage is TRBJ1-1; no firm D call. Germline loops: CDR1 SGHTA, CDR2 FQGTGA. Trimming left V 1 base short and J 7 bases short, with 16 bases between. The CDR3 totals 15 residues. In DNA form, the CDR3 reads TGTGCCAGCAGCTTAAAAATCGGTGGCCACTTTGAAGCTTTCTTT. It is translated as CASSLKIGGHFEAFF.

The J gene is TRBJ2-2, the V gene TRBV12-3 or TRBV12-4; TRBD1 matches 9 bases. This CDR3 region has 15 residues. The trim removed 5 bases at V and 5 bases at J, leaving 6 bases unmatched. The CDR3 loop reads CASSAGTGITGELFF. CDR3 in DNA: TGTGCCAGCAGTGCCGGGACAGGGATTACCGGGGAGCTGTTTTTT.

This clonotype showed up many times. This chain's CDR3 is CASSRTGRAEAFF. The CDR3 nucleotides are TGTGCCAGCAGTAGGACAGGGAGGGCTGAAGCTTTCTTT. This chain uses TRBV12-3 or TRBV12-4 with TRBJ1-1; TRBD1 matches 8 bases. V was clipped by 5 bases and J by 6 bases; unmatched bases: 5. This CDR3 has 13 residues.

CDR3 amino acids: CASHGLVQETQYF. The CDR3 nucleotides read TGTGCCAGCCATGGACTAGTCCAAGAGACCCAGTACTTC. J is TRBJ2-5 and V is TRBV7-9; TRBD2 matches 7 bases. With V trimmed by 8 bases and J by 1 base, 4 bases remained unmatched. CDR1 and CDR2 from the germline V gene are SEHNR and FQNEAQ (reference sequence). The CDR3 is 13 amino acids.

The chain carries TRBV20-1 and TRBJ2-7, with D tentatively TRBD2 (5 bases). Germline V gene sequence: CDR1 DFQATT, CDR2 SNEGSKA (reference sequence). V was pared by 3 bases and J by 1 base, with 13 bases between. CDR3 length: 14 residues. Written as DNA, the CDR3 is TGCAGTGCTAGTAAGGCGGACTCGTCCTACGAGCAGTACTTC. Its translation is CSASKADSSYEQYF.

The chain employs TRBV6-1 and TRBJ1-5, with a weak D call TRBD1 (5 bases). V lost 1 base and J 4 bases, leaving 23 bases between the germline ends. This CDR3 is built from 19 residues. Germline V gene data show CDR1 as MNHNS and CDR2 as SASEGT. The CDR3 DNA reads as TGTGCCAGCAGTGAAGATATGGGACGGGGGAACTGGGTTAATCAGCCCCAGCATTTT. It yields the protein CASSEDMGRGNWVNQPQHF.

This chain connects TRBV7-2 to TRBJ1-5; possible D gene TRBD1, 5 bases. Germline CDR1 is SGHTA and CDR2 is FQGNSA. The CDR3 loop spans 12 amino acids. V lost 4 bases and J lost 9, with 10 bases in between. The CDR3 loop reads CASSWDRRPQHF. The CDR3, as DNA: TGTGCCAGCAGCTGGGACCGACGGCCCCAGCATTTT.

This clonotype was recorded a few times. DNA of the CDR3: TGTGCCATCACCTCCCGGGCCGACGAAGGGTATGGCTACACCTTC. The encoded protein is CAITSRADEGYGYTF. This chain connects TRBV10-3 to TRBJ1-2; no clear D. V was cut by 7 bases and J by 5 bases, with 20 bases left in between. The CDR3 runs 15 residues. In germline, CDR1 is ENHRY, CDR2 SYGVKD.

This clonotype was seen a handful of times. This chain links TRBV29-1 with TRBJ1-2, with D perhaps matching TRBD1 (6 bases). The CDR3 extends over 14 amino acids. CDR1 is SQVTM and CDR2 is ANQGSEA in the germline V gene. Deletions cut 4 bases from V and 2 bases from J, with 14 bases between. CDR3 sequence: CSVVSRGYNYGYTF. The CDR3, as DNA: TGCAGCGTTGTTTCGAGGGGGTACAACTATGGCTACACCTTC. Drawing the rest from reference TRBV29-1 and TRBJ1-2, the complete variable domain is SAVISQKPSRDICQRGTSLTIQCQVDSQVTMMFWYRQQPGQSLTLIATANQGSEATYESGFVIDKFPISRPNLTFSTLTVSNMSPEDSSIYLCSVVSRGYNYGYTFGSGTRLTVV.

This clonotype was counted a few times. CDR3 DNA: TGTGCCAGCAGTCCAGGGGGTTATCGGGAGACCCAGTACTTC. Translating gives CASSPGGYRETQYF. The V and J genes are TRBV7-2 and TRBJ2-5; 7 bases are a match to TRBD1. The germline CDR1 and CDR2 sequences are SGHTA and FQGNSA. The CDR3 is 14 amino acids. Unmatched junction bases numbered 9, after V lost 6 bases and J lost 5 bases.

This rearrangement joins TRBV7-2 to TRBJ2-5, with D perhaps matching TRBD2 (6 bases). Trimming took off 6 bases at V and 4 bases at J, with 18 bases between the two ends. Looked up from germline, CDR1 is SGHTA and CDR2 is FQGNSA. The CDR3 is made up of 15 amino acids. This chain's CDR3 is CASRLSGSARETQYF. The CDR3 region has the DNA TGTGCCAGCAGGCTATCCGGGAGTGCACGAGAGACCCAGTACTTC.

This chain connects TRBV7-9 to TRBJ2-7, with unresolved D. CDR3 length: 13 amino acids. The V gene lost 2 bases and the J gene lost 7 bases, with 12 bases spanning the gap. The germline gives CDR1 SEHNR, CDR2 FQNEAQ (reference sequence). Written as DNA, the CDR3 is TGTGCCAGCAGCTTATTATTAGTTGGGGAGCAGTACTTC. As protein: CASSLLLVGEQYF.

The table lists this clonotype with a few counts. J is TRBJ2-5 and V is TRBV4-2, with 7 nucleotides matching TRBD2. The CDR3 is 14 residues long. CDR1 is LGHNA and CDR2 is YNFKEQ in the germline V gene. Germline trimming cut 3 bases from V and 5 bases from J; bases unmatched to any gene: 6. The CDR3 sequence is CASSQRTSLETQYF. The CDR3 DNA sequence: TGTGCCAGCAGCCAGAGGACTAGTTTGGAGACCCAGTACTTC.

This clonotype was detected only a few times. The V gene is TRBV28, the J gene TRBJ2-3; TRBD1 is a possible D gene (5 bases). CDR3 length equals 13 residues. V lost 4 bases and J 11 bases, leaving 16 bases between the germline ends. CDR1 is MDHEN, CDR2 SYDVKM, per germline. The CDR3 DNA follows: TGTGCCAGCAGTTCCACAGGTTATCAAGGGCAGTATTTT. Protein sequence: CASSSTGYQGQYF.

In this sample, this clonotype turned up many times. The chain combines TRBV4-2 with TRBJ2-3, with D tentatively TRBD2 (6 bases). The CDR3 length is 14 residues. The germline CDR1 and CDR2 sequences are LGHNA and YNFKEQ. Trimming left V 4 bases short and J 4 bases short, with 12 bases between. The CDR3 region is CASSRTSGADTQYF. The CDR3 coding sequence is TGTGCCAGCAGCCGGACTTCGGGGGCAGATACGCAGTATTTT.

This clonotype was seen a handful of times. The V call is TRBV11-2, the J call TRBJ2-1, with D perhaps TRBD2 (6 bases). V dropped 4 bases and J dropped 7 bases, with 14 bases sitting between them. Germline CDR1 is SGHAT and CDR2 is FQNNGV. The CDR3 spans 14 residues. For the CDR3, the DNA is TGTGCCAGCAGCTCAGGACTAAAGGCTAATGAGCAGTTCTTC. Its protein product is CASSSGLKANEQFF.